A selection of T cell receptor beta chains follows, all from one sample in a study of identical twins. A single record per CDR3 protein comes from TCRdb applying MiXCR to the 5' RACE reads. This sample yields 250,000 or so distinct CDR3 sequences, of which 7.5% are seen a single time; more than 5% belongs to the top ten. This same sample was also taken into another study, of yellow fever vaccine responses in identical twins.

Sequencing was done on a sample of CD8+ T cells sorted from blood. All receptors derive from a woman under 30 in good health. CDR3s include the opening cysteine and the closing phenylalanine or tryptophan. D genes are given only for firm matches. Clone size, where shown, is once, few, many, or a class for clones that have expanded.

cdr3_nt cdr3_aa j_call clone_size v_call d_call
TGCAGCGGTTGGTTTCGCGGGGAGCTGTTTTTT CSGWFRGELFF TRBJ2-2 NA TRBV29-1 NA
TGTGCCAGCAGCTTGCCCCGGGACAGGGGTCCCTCTGGGGCCAACGTCCTGACTTTC CASSLPRDRGPSGANVLTF TRBJ2-6 NA TRBV5-4 TRBD1
TGTGCCAGCAGTTACTTCCAGGGGGCTAGCGGGAGGGAGATCCAAGAGACCCAGTACTTC CASSYFQGASGREIQETQYF TRBJ2-5 NA TRBV6-2/TRBV6-3 TRBD2
TGTGCCAGCAGGGACTACTCTATGGGCTACGAGCAGTACTTC CASRDYSMGYEQYF TRBJ2-7 few TRBV28 NA
TGTGCCACCAGCAGAGGCAGGGGCAGCACAGATACGCAGTATTTT CATSRGRGSTDTQYF TRBJ2-3 NA TRBV15 NA
TGTGCCAGCAGCCAAGCGAGTGGGGTTGGGGTGGAAGATACGCAGTATTTT CASSQASGVGVEDTQYF TRBJ2-3 NA TRBV3-1 NA
TGTGCCAGCAGTTCCAGGACTAGCGGGATGACCTACAATGAGCAGTTCTTC CASSSRTSGMTYNEQFF TRBJ2-1 NA TRBV27 TRBD2
TGTGCCAGCAGCCTCGGGGGGACAGGATTTGGCTACACCTTC CASSLGGTGFGYTF TRBJ1-2 few TRBV6-1 TRBD1
TGTGCCAGTCTACCCGGACAGGGGTTCAATGAGCAGTTCTTC CASLPGQGFNEQFF TRBJ2-1 NA TRBV11-2 TRBD1
TGTGCCAGCAGCCAACCTAGTGGTGATGAGCAGTTCTTC CASSQPSGDEQFF TRBJ2-1 many TRBV3-1 NA
TGCGCCAGCAGCCAAGATCTAGGAGACAGGAAGAACACTGAAGCTTTCTTT CASSQDLGDRKNTEAFF TRBJ1-1 many TRBV4-1 NA
TGCAGTGCTAGAGTTTGGAAATTTAACTATGGCTACACCTTC CSARVWKFNYGYTF TRBJ1-2 NA TRBV20-1 NA
TGTGCCAGCACCGTGACCGAGATGAACACTGAAGCTTTCTTT CASTVTEMNTEAFF TRBJ1-1 many TRBV12-3/TRBV12-4 NA
TGTGCCACCAGTGATTTAGGGACAGGGCGGTTCGGGACCCAGTACTTC CATSDLGTGRFGTQYF TRBJ2-5 few TRBV24-1 TRBD1
TGCAGTGCCCTAACAGGGACTCACACTGAAGCTTTCTTT CSALTGTHTEAFF TRBJ1-1 few TRBV20-1 NA
TGTGCCAGCAGTGACTCGCCTTACTACAATGAGCAGTTCTTC CASSDSPYYNEQFF TRBJ2-1 many TRBV25-1 NA
TGCAGTGCTCTCGACGGGTACACTGAAGCTTTCTTT CSALDGYTEAFF TRBJ1-1 NA TRBV20-1 NA
TGTGCCAGCAGCCAGTCCCGGGACAGGGGTAATGAGCAGTTCTTC CASSQSRDRGNEQFF TRBJ2-1 NA TRBV3-1 TRBD1
TGTGCCAGCAGCTTAGTGGGGGGACAGAGCAATCAGCCCCAGCATTTT CASSLVGGQSNQPQHF TRBJ1-5 few TRBV7-2 TRBD1
TGCAGTGCTAGCATTCCACGGGAAGACACAGATACGCAGTATTTT CSASIPREDTDTQYF TRBJ2-3 many TRBV20-1 NA
TGCGCCAGCAGCTTGGATAGGGGGAGGGGAGAGACCCAGTACTTC CASSLDRGRGETQYF TRBJ2-5 few TRBV5-1 NA
TGTGCCAGCAGTGAAGGGACAGGGGCTCCCTACGAGCAGTACTTC CASSEGTGAPYEQYF TRBJ2-7 few TRBV6-1 TRBD1
TGTGCCAGCAGACCTACAGGGGGCGCGAAGGAGACCCAGTACTTC CASRPTGGAKETQYF TRBJ2-5 few TRBV11-2 TRBD1
TGTGCCAGCAGCGCAACCTTGGGAACCGGGGAGCTGTTTTTT CASSATLGTGELFF TRBJ2-2 NA TRBV3-1 NA
TGTGCCAGCAGCTTAGCCGGGGCTGCAGCGTACACCGGGGAGCTGTTTTTT CASSLAGAAAYTGELFF TRBJ2-2 NA TRBV7-8 NA
TGCAGCGTTTACAGAGAGAACACTGAAGCTTTCTTT CSVYRENTEAFF TRBJ1-1 many TRBV29-1 NA
TGTGCCAGCAGTGAATCTGTCGGGAGGGCCGACGAGCAGTACTTC CASSESVGRADEQYF TRBJ2-7 few TRBV2 TRBD2
TGTGCCAGCAGTTTTTCGTGGTCGAACACCGGGGAGCTGTTTTTT CASSFSWSNTGELFF TRBJ2-2 NA TRBV27 NA
TGTGCCAGCAGCGGGACAGGGAGCAATTATGGCTACACCTTC CASSGTGSNYGYTF TRBJ1-2 NA TRBV9 TRBD1
TGTGCCAGCAGCCTCGGACAGGGGGCCCCTTATGAGCAGTTCTTC CASSLGQGAPYEQFF TRBJ2-1 NA TRBV7-6 TRBD1
TGTGCCAGCAGCCGCCTCCGGACAAAGGGTTGGCTCGAGACCCAGTACTTC CASSRLRTKGWLETQYF TRBJ2-5 few TRBV14 NA